A single T cell receptor (beta chain) is shown here with its context. As handled by the study authors: From reference gene primer amplification, estimates of nucleated cell counts were derived. The repertoire was sequenced with immunoSEQ multiplex PCR; TCRdb's copy has only in-frame clones and lacks some. Clonal size and the V and J genes are those of that table, whereas D and trimming came from the DNA. This table holds approximately 59,000 clones, around 80% found once. This specimen comes from a study of blood T cell repertoires in COVID-19. The overall study: Acute-phase and convalescent COVID-19 samples originated in the United States, Italy and Spain. Sources were T cells, B-cell-depleted T cells, or PBMCs; the material itself was cDNA or gDNA.

The V gene lost 3 bases and the J gene lost 3 bases, with 6 bases spanning the gap. The CDR3 contains 13 residues. Looked up from germline, CDR1 is SGHTA and CDR2 is FQGNSA. The receptor's source is an elderly man with acute or convalescent COVID-19. Sequencing used peripheral blood. This chain connects TRBV7-2 to TRBJ2-1; D is uncertain. CDR3 in amino acids: CASSFDSYNEQFF. The CDR3 nucleotides read TGTGCCAGCAGCTTTGATAGCTACAATGAGCAGTTCTTC.